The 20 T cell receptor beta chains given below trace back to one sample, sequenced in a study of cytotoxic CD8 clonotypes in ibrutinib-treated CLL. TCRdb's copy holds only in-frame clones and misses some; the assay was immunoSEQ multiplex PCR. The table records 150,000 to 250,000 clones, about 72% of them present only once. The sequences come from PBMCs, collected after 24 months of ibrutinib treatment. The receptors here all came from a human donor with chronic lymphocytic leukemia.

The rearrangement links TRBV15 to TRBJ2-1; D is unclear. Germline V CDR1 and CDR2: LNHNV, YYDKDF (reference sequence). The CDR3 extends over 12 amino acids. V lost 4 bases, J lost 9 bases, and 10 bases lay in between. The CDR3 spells CATSKVWSEQFF. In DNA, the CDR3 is TGTGCCACCAGCAAGGTTTGGAGTGAGCAGTTCTTC.

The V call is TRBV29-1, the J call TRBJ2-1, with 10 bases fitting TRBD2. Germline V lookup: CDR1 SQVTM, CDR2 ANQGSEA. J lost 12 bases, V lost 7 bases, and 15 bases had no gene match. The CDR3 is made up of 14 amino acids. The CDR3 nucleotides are TGCAGCGCTGGGGGGAGGCTAGCGGGAGTGGGGCAGTTCTTC. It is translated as CSAGGRLAGVGQFF.

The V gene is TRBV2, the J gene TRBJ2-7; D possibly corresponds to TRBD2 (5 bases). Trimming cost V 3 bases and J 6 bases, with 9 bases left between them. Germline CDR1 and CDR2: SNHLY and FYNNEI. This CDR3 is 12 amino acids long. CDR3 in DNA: TGTGCCAGCAGTGATGAAGGGAGCGAGCAGTACTTC. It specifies CASSDEGSEQYF.

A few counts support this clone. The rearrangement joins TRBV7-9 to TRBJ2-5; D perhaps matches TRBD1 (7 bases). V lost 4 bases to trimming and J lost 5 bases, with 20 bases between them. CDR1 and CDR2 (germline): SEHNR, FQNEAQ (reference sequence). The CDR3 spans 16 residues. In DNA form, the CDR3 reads TGTGCCAGCAGCTACTACACAGGGGTAGCGGACGAGACCCAGTACTTC. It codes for CASSYYTGVADETQYF.

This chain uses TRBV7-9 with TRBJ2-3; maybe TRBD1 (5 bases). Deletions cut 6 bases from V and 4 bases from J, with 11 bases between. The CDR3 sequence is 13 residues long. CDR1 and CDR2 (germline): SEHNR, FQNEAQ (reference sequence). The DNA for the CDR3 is TGTGCCAGCAGTCGAACGACAGCAGATACGCAGTATTTT. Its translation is CASSRTTADTQYF.

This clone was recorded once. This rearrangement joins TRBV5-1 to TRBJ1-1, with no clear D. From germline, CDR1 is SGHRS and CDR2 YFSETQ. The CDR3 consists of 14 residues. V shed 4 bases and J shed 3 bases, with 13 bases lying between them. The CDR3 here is CASSPTPSYTEAFF. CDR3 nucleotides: TGCGCCAGCAGCCCAACCCCCTCATACACTGAAGCTTTCTTT.

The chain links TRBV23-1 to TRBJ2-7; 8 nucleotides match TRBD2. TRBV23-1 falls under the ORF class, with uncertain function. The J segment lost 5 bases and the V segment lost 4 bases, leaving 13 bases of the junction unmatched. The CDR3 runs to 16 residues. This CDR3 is CASSLGDRGGRNEQYF. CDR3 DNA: TGCGCCAGCAGTCTTGGGGACCGGGGGGGCAGGAACGAGCAGTACTTC.

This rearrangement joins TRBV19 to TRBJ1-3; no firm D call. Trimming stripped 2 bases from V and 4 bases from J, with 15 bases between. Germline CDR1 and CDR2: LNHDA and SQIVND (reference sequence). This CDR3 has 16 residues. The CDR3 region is CASSILVGIGGNTIYF. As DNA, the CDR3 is TGTGCCAGTAGTATACTAGTCGGGATTGGAGGAAACACCATATATTTT.

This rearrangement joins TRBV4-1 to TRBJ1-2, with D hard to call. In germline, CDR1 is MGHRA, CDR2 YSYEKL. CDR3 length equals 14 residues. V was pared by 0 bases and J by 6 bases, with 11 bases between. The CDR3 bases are TGCGCCAGCAGCCAAGAGGGAGGGCCCGATGGCTACACCTTC. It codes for CASSQEGGPDGYTF.

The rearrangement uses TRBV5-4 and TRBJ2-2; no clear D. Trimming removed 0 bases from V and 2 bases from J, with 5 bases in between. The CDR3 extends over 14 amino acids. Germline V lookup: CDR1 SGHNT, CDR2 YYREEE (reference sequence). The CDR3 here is CASSLGLNTGELFF. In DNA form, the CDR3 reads TGTGCCAGCAGCTTGGGACTTAACACCGGGGAGCTGTTTTTT.

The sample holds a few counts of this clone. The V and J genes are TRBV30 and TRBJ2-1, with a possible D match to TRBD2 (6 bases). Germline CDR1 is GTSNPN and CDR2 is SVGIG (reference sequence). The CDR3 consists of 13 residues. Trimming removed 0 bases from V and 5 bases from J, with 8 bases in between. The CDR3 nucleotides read TGTGCCTGGAGTGTGTCGGGGGACAATGAGCAGTTCTTC. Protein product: CAWSVSGDNEQFF.

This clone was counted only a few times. CDR3 sequence (DNA): TGCAGCGCTTGGGGAAACATTCAGTACTTC. Protein: CSAWGNIQYF. The V call is TRBV29-1, the J call TRBJ2-4; D gene unclear. Germline V CDR1 and CDR2: SQVTM, ANQGSEA. There are 10 residues in the CDR3. V was trimmed by 7 bases and J by 6 bases, leaving 7 bases between them.

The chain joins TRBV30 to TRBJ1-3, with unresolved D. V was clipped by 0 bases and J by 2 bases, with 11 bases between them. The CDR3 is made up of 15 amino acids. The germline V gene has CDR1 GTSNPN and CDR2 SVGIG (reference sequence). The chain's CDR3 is CAWSVRVTAGNTIYF. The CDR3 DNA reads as TGTGCCTGGAGTGTACGGGTGACCGCTGGAAACACCATATATTTT.

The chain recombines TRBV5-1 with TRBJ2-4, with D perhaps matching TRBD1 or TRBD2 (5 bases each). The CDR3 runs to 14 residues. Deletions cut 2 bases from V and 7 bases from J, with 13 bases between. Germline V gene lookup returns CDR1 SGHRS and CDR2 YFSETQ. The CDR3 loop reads CASSLGPGTNIQYF. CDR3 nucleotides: TGCGCCAGCAGCTTAGGCCCGGGGACGAACATTCAGTACTTC.

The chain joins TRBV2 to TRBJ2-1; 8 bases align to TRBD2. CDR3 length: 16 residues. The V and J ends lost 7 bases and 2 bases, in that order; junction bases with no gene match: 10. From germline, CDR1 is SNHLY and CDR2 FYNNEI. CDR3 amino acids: CASIVSRLAPYNEQFF. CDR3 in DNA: TGTGCCAGCATCGTTTCTAGACTAGCGCCCTACAATGAGCAGTTCTTC.

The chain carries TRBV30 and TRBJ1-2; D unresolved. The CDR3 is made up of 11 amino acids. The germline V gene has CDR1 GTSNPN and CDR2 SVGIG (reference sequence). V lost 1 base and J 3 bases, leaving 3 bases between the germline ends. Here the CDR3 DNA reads TGTGCCTGGAGTGGGGACTATGGCTACACCTTC. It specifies CAWSGDYGYTF. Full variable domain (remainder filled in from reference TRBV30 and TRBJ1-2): SQTIHQWPATLVQPVGSPLSLECTVEGTSNPNLYWYRQAAGRGLQLLFYSVGIGQISSEVPQNLSASRPQDRQFILSSKKLLLSDSGFYLCAWSGDYGYTFGSGTRLTVV.

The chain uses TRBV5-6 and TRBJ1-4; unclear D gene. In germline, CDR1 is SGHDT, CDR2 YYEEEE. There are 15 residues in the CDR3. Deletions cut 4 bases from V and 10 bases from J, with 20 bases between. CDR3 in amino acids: CASSLGAALSGKLFF. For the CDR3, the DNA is TGTGCCAGCAGCCTCGGAGCGGCCCTTTCTGGAAAACTGTTTTTT. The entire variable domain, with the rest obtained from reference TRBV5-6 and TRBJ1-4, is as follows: DAGVTQSPTHLIKTRGQQVTLRCSPKSGHDTVSWYQQALGQGPQFIFQYYEEEERQRGNFPDRFSGHQFPNYSSELNVNALLLGDSALYLCASSLGAALSGKLFFGSGTQLSVL.

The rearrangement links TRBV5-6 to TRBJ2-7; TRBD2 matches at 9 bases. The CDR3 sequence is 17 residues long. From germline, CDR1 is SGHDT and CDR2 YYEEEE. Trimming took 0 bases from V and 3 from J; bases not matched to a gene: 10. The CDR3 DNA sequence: TGTGCCAGCAGCTTGGATCGCGGGAGGGCCCCCCACTACGAGCAGTACTTC. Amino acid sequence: CASSLDRGRAPHYEQYF.

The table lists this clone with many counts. CDR3 DNA: TGTGCCAGCAGCTTAACGAGACAGGGGTACGAGCAGTACTTC. Protein: CASSLTRQGYEQYF. V usage is TRBV7-9 and J usage is TRBJ2-7, with 8 bases aligning to TRBD1. The CDR3 is made up of 14 amino acids. The V gene's germline CDR1 is SEHNR and CDR2 FQNEAQ (reference sequence). The trim removed 2 bases at V and 4 bases at J, leaving 4 bases unmatched.

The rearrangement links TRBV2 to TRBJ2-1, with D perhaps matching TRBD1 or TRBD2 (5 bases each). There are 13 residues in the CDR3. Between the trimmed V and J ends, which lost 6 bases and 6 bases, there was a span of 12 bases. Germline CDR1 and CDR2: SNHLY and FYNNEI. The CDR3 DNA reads TGTGCCAGCAGGGCCGGGACGGTCAATGAGCAGTTCTTC. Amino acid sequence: CASRAGTVNEQFF.